Listed here is a single T cell receptor beta chain. Its antigen remains unidentified. The CDR3 totals 15 residues. The V and J ends lost 3 bases and 9 bases respectively, with 19 bases between them. The germline V gene encodes CDR1 SGHRS and CDR2 YFSETQ. Produced via immunoSEQ multiplex PCR; TCRdb's table is partial and in-frame only. The sample lists 22,000 or so clones; around 72% were seen once. The sample originates from a study of CD4 T cells in relation to SARS-CoV-2 and coronaviruses. Study information: PBMCs were cultured with antigen for roughly nine days before TCR beta sequencing. Crossreactive spike epitopes shared across donors were mapped to their HLA restriction. Overall study findings and caveats: Each donor contributed either pre-pandemic or post-infection samples, not both.

CD4+ T cells from unexposed donors were obtained before the COVID-19 pandemic (2011-2018). Isolation of CD4+ T cells took place after approximately 10 days in culture. Cells permitting, SARS-CoV-2 S/N and four cold-coronavirus spikes were tested on unexposed-donor CD4+ T cells. The TCR sequence derives from a human donor in good health. The rearrangement uses TRBV5-1 and TRBJ2-4; D might be TRBD2 (7 bases). The sample consisted of CD4+ T cells from PBMCs, cultured in vitro. Written as DNA, the CDR3 is TGCGCCAGCAGCTGGGGGGACACGGGGGGTGGCATTCAGTACTTC. Translating gives CASSWGDTGGGIQYF.